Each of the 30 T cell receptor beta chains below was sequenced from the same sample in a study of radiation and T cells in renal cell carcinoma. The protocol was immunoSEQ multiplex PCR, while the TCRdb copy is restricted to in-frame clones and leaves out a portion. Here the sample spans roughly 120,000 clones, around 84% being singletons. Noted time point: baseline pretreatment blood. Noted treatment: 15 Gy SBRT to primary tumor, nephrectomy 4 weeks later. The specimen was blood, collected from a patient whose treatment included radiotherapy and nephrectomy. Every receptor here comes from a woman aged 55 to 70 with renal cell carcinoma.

CDR3 nucleotides: TGTGCCAGCAGCCGGGACAGGACATCCTATGGCTACACCTTC. This sequence encodes CASSRDRTSYGYTF. This chain joins TRBV6-5 and TRBJ1-2; 8 nucleotides line up with TRBD1. Germline V gene data show CDR1 as MNHEY and CDR2 as SVGAGI. The CDR3 runs to 14 residues. V gave up 6 bases and J gave up 4 bases; unmatched junction bases: 7.

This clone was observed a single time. Written as DNA, the CDR3 is TGTGCCAGCAGCGGACTAGCTCAGGGGGATGAGCAGTTCTTC. It is translated as CASSGLAQGDEQFF. The chain uses TRBV7-9 and TRBJ2-1; maybe TRBD2 (8 bases). The V gene lost 5 bases and the J gene lost 8 bases, with 16 bases spanning the gap. From germline, CDR1 is SEHNR and CDR2 FQNEAQ (reference sequence). CDR3 length: 14 amino acids.

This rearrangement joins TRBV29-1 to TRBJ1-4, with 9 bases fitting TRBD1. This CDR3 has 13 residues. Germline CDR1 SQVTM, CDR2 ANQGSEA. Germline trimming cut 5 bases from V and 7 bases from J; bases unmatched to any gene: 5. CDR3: CSVYWTGAEKLFF. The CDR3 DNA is TGCAGCGTTTACTGGACAGGGGCTGAAAAACTGTTTTTT. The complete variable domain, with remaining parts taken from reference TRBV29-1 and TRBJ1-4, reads SAVISQKPSRDICQRGTSLTIQCQVDSQVTMMFWYRQQPGQSLTLIATANQGSEATYESGFVIDKFPISRPNLTFSTLTVSNMSPEDSSIYLCSVYWTGAEKLFFGSGTQLSVL.

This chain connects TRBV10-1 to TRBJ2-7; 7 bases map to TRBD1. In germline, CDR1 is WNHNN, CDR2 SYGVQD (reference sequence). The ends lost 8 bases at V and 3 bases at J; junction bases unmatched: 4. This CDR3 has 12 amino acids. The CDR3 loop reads CASGDSYYEQYF. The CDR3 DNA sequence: TGCGCCAGCGGGGACAGTTACTACGAGCAGTACTTC.

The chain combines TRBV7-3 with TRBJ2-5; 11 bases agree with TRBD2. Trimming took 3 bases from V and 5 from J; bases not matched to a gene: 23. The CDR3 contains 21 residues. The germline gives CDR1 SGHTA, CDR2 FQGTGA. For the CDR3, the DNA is TGTGCCAGCAGCTTCCCATATACCCCAAGACAACTAGCGGGAGCTTGGGAGACCCAGTACTTC. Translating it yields CASSFPYTPRQLAGAWETQYF.

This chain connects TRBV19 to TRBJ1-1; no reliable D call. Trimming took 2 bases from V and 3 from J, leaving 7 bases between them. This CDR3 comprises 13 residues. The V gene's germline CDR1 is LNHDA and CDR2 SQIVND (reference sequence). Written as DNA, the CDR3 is TGTGCCAGTAGTATACAGACATACACTGAAGCTTTCTTT. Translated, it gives CASSIQTYTEAFF.

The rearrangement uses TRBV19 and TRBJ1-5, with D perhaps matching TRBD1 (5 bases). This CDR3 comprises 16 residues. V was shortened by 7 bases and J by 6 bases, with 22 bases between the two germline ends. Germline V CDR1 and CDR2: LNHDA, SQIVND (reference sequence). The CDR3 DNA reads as TGTGCCAGTACCCAAATGAGGCAGGGTTTTCGTCAGCCCCAGCATTTT. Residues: CASTQMRQGFRQPQHF.

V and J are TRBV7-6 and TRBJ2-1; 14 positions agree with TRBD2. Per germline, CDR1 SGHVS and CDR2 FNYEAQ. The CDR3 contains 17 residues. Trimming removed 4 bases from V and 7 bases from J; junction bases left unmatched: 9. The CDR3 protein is CASSSPTSGGAWNEQFF. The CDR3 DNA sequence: TGTGCCAGCAGCTCCCCGACTAGCGGGGGGGCGTGGAATGAGCAGTTCTTC.

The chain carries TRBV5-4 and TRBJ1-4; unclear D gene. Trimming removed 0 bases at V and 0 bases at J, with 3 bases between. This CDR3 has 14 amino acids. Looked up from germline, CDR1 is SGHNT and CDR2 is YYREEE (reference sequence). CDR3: CASSLATTNEKLFF. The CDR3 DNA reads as TGTGCCAGCAGCTTGGCTACAACTAATGAAAAACTGTTTTTT. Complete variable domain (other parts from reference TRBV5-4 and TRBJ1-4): ETGVTQSPTHLIKTRGQQVTLRCSSQSGHNTVSWYQQALGQGPQFIFQYYREEENGRGNFPPRFSGLQFPNYSSELNVNALELDDSALYLCASSLATTNEKLFFGSGTQLSVL.

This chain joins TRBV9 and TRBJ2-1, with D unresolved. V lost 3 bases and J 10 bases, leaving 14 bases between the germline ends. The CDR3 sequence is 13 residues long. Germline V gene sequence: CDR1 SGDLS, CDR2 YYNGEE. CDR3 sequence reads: CASSATDGWEQFF. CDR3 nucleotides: TGTGCCAGCAGCGCGACCGATGGGTGGGAGCAGTTCTTC. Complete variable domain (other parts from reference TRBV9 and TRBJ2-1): DSGVTQTPKHLITATGQRVTLRCSPRSGDLSVYWYQQSLDQGLQFLIQYYNGEERAKGNILERFSAQQFPDLHSELNLSSLELGDSALYFCASSATDGWEQFFGPGTRLTVL.

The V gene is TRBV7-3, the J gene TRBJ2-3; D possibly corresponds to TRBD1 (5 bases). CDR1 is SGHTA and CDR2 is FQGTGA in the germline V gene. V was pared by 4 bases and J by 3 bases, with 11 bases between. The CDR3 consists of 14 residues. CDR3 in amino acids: CASSSLGATDTQYF. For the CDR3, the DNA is TGTGCCAGCAGCTCCCTAGGGGCGACAGATACGCAGTATTTT.

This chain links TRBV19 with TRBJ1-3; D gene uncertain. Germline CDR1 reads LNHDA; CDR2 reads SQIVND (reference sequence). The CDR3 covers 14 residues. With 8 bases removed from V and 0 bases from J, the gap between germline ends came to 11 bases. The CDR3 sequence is CASQSLSSGNTIYF. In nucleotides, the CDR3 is TGTGCCAGTCAGTCCCTGAGCTCTGGAAACACCATATATTTT.

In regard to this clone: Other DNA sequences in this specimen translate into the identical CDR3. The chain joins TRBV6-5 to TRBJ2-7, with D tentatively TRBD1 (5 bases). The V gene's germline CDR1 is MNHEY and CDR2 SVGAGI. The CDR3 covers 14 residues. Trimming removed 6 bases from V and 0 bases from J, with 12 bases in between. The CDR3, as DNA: TGTGCCAGCAGGCCCCTGACAGACTCCTACGAGCAGTACTTC. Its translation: CASRPLTDSYEQYF.

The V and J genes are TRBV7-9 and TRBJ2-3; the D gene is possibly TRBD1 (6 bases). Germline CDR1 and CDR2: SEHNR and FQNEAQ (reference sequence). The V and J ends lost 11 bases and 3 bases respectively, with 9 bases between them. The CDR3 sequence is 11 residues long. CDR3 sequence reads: CAGQGTDTQYF. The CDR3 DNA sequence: TGTGCCGGCCAGGGGACAGATACGCAGTATTTT.

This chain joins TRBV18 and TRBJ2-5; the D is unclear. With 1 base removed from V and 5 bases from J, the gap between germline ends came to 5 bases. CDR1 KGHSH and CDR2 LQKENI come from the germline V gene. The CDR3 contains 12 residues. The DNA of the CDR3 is TGTGCCAGCTCACCACTCGGGGAGACCCAGTACTTC. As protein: CASSPLGETQYF.

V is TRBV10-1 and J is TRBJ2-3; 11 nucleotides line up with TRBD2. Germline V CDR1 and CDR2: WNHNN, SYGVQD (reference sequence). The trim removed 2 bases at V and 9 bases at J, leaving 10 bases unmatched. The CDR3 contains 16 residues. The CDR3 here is CASSEGLTSGKPTQYF. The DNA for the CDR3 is TGCGCCAGCAGTGAGGGCCTGACTAGCGGGAAACCAACGCAGTATTTT.

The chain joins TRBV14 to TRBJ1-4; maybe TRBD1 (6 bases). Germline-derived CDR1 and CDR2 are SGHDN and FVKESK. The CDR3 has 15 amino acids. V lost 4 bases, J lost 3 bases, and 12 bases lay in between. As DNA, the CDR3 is TGTGCCAGCAGCCCTATACAGGGACCTAATGAAAAACTGTTTTTT. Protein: CASSPIQGPNEKLFF. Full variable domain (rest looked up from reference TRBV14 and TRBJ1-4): EAGVTQFPSHSVIEKGQTVTLRCDPISGHDNLYWYRRVMGKEIKFLLHFVKESKQDESGMPNNRFLAERTGGTYSTLKVQPAELEDSGVYFCASSPIQGPNEKLFFGSGTQLSVL.

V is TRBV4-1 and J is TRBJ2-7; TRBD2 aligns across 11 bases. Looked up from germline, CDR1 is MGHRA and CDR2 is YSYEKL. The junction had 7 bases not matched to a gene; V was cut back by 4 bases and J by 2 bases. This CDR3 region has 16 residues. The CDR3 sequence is CASSRGRGLAAYEQYF. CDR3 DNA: TGCGCCAGCAGCCGGGGGAGGGGACTAGCGGCCTACGAGCAGTACTTC.

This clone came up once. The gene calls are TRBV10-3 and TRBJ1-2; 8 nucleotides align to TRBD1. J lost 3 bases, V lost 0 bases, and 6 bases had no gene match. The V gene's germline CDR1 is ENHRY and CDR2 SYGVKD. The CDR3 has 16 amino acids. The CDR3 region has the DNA TGTGCCATCAGTGAGTCGGGGCAGGGGGCAGACTATGGCTACACCTTC. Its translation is CAISESGQGADYGYTF.

CDR3: CASSITGTSQETQYF. The CDR3 nucleotides are TGTGCCAGCAGCATAACCGGGACTAGCCAAGAGACCCAGTACTTC. The chain links TRBV7-9 to TRBJ2-5; TRBD2 aligns across 8 bases. The V segment lost 5 bases and the J segment 1 base; nucleotides outside the gene matches: 6. CDR1 is SEHNR and CDR2 is FQNEAQ in the germline V gene (reference sequence). The CDR3 length is 15 residues.

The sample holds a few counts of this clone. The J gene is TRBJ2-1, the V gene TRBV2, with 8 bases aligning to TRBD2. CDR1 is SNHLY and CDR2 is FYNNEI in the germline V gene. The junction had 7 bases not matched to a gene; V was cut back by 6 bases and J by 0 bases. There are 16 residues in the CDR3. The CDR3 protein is CASSGSGTSSYNEQFF. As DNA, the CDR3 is TGTGCCAGCAGCGGTAGCGGGACGAGCTCCTACAATGAGCAGTTCTTC.

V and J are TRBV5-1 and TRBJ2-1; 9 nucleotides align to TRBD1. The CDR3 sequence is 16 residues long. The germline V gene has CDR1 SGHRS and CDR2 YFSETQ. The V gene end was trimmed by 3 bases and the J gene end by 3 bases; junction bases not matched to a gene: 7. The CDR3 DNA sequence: TGCGCCAGCAGCTCTTACGGGACAGGGATCTACAATGAGCAGTTCTTC. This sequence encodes CASSSYGTGIYNEQFF. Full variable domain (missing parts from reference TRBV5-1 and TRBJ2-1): KAGVTQTPRYLIKTRGQQVTLSCSPISGHRSVSWYQQTPGQGLQFLFEYFSETQRNKGNFPGRFSGRQFSNSRSEMNVSTLELGDSALYLCASSSYGTGIYNEQFFGPGTRLTVL.

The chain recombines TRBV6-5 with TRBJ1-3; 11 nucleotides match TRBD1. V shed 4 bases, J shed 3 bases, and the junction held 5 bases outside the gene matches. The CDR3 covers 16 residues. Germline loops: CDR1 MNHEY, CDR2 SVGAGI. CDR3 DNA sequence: TGTGCCAGCAGTTCCACCGGGACAGGGGGTGGAAACACCATATATTTT. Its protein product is CASSSTGTGGGNTIYF.

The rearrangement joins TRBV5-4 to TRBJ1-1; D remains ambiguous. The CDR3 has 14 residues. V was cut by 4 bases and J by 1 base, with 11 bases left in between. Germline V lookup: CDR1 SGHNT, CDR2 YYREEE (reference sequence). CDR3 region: CASSPTRANTEAFF. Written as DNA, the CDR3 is TGTGCCAGCAGCCCAACAAGGGCGAACACTGAAGCTTTCTTT.

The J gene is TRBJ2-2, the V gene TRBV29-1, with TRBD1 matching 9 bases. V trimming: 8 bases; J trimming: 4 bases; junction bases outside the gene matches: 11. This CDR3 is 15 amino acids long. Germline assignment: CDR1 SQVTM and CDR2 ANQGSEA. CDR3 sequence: CSTITGGDVTGELFF. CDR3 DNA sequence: TGCAGCACCATCACAGGGGGCGATGTCACCGGGGAGCTGTTTTTT.

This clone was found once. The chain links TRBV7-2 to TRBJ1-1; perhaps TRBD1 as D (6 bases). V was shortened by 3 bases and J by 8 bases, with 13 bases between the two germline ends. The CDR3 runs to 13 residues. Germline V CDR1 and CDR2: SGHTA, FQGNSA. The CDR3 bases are TGTGCCAGCAGCTTCACCCCGGGGGCCGAAGCTTTCTTT. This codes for CASSFTPGAEAFF.

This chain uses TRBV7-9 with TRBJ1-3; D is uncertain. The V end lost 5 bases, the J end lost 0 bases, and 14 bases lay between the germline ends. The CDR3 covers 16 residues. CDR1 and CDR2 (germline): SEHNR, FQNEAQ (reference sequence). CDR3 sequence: CASSQRSQISGNTIYF. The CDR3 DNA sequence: TGTGCCAGCAGCCAGAGGAGCCAGATCTCTGGAAACACCATATATTTT.

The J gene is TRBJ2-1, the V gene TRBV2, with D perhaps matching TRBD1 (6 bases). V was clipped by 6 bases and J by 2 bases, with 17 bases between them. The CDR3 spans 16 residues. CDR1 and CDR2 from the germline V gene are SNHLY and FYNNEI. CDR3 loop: CASSLVEQGAYNEQFF. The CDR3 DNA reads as TGTGCCAGCAGCCTGGTAGAACAGGGAGCCTACAATGAGCAGTTCTTC.

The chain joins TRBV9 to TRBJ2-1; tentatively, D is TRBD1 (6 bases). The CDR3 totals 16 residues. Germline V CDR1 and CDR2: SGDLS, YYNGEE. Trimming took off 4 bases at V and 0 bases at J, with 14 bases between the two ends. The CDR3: CASSHSGESSYNEQFF. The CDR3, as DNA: TGTGCCAGCAGCCATTCAGGGGAGAGCTCCTACAATGAGCAGTTCTTC.

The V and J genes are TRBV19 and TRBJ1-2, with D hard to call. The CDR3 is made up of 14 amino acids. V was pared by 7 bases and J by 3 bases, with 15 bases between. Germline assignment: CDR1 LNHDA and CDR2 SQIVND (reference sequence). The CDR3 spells CASNLPGEDYGYTF. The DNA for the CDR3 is TGTGCCAGTAATTTGCCCGGGGAGGACTATGGCTACACCTTC.